One sample yielded the 11 T cell receptor beta chains listed below, sequenced in a study of blood T cell repertoires in COVID-19. Only in-frame clones appear in the TCRdb table, and some are missing; sequencing was by immunoSEQ multiplex PCR. Of approximately 230,000 clones listed, about nine tenths are singletons. The specimen sequenced was peripheral blood. Receptors were obtained from a young man who had recovered from COVID-19.

The rearrangement uses TRBV10-3 and TRBJ2-3, with TRBD2 matching 8 bases. Germline V CDR1 and CDR2: ENHRY, SYGVKD. The CDR3 covers 13 residues. The V gene end was trimmed by 7 bases and the J gene end by 3 bases; junction bases not matched to a gene: 3. The DNA for the CDR3 is TGTGCCATCAATCGGGGGGGGACAGATACGCAGTATTTT. Translating gives CAINRGGTDTQYF.

This rearrangement joins TRBV7-9 to TRBJ1-3; D is undetermined. The CDR3 has 14 amino acids. The V end lost 2 bases, the J end lost 0 bases, and 5 bases lay between the germline ends. The V gene's germline CDR1 is SEHNR and CDR2 FQNEAQ (reference sequence). The CDR3 loop is CASSLLNSGNTIYF. CDR3 DNA: TGTGCCAGCAGCTTACTTAACTCTGGAAACACCATATATTTT.

The chain is built from TRBV19 and TRBJ2-1; perhaps TRBD1 as D (5 bases). V lost 7 bases, J lost 0 bases, and 16 bases lay in between. Germline lookup yields CDR1 LNHDA and CDR2 SQIVND (reference sequence). The CDR3 totals 16 residues. In DNA, the CDR3 is TGTGCCAGTACCCCTGGGGCCATTTACTCCTACAATGAGCAGTTCTTC. It translates to CASTPGAIYSYNEQFF.

CDR3 loop: CASSITSGQVYGYTF. CDR3 nucleotides: TGTGCCAGTAGTATTACTTCCGGACAAGTTTATGGCTACACCTTC. This chain joins TRBV19 and TRBJ1-2; a possible D gene is TRBD1 (5 bases). The germline gives CDR1 LNHDA, CDR2 SQIVND (reference sequence). The V end was cut by 3 bases, the J end by 5 bases, with 16 bases between. CDR3 size: 15 residues.

V and J are TRBV6-2 or TRBV6-3 and TRBJ1-2; maybe TRBD1 (5 bases). Trimming removed 5 bases at V and 8 bases at J, with 21 bases between. Germline CDR1 reads MNHEY; CDR2 reads SVGEGT. The CDR3 is 15 residues long. DNA of the CDR3: TGTGCCAGCAGTGACCCCGTGGAGGGGATAGGCGGCTACACCTTC. Amino acids: CASSDPVEGIGGYTF.

The V and J genes are TRBV19 and TRBJ2-7; D ambiguous. The germline gives CDR1 LNHDA, CDR2 SQIVND (reference sequence). This CDR3 region has 14 residues. V was cut by 1 base and J by 6 bases, with 13 bases left in between. CDR3 region: CASSIGAGLLEQYF. As DNA, the CDR3 is TGTGCCAGTAGTATAGGGGCAGGTCTGCTCGAGCAGTACTTC.

This clone was counted once. The chain joins TRBV12-3 or TRBV12-4 to TRBJ1-6; D not certain. The CDR3 has 13 residues. Trimming took 3 bases from V and 10 from J, leaving 10 bases between them. CDR3 sequence (DNA): TGTGCCAGCAGTTTTGAGGGTATCTCACCCCTCCACTTT. This encodes CASSFEGISPLHF.

The chain is built from TRBV7-9 and TRBJ2-1; the match to TRBD2 covers 8 bases. CDR1 SEHNR and CDR2 FQNEAQ come from the germline V gene (reference sequence). The V and J ends lost 6 bases and 2 bases, in that order; junction bases with no gene match: 9. The CDR3 consists of 16 residues. The CDR3 loop is CASRPGLAGPYNEQFF. The CDR3 nucleotides read TGTGCCAGCAGACCAGGGCTAGCGGGTCCCTACAATGAGCAGTTCTTC.

The chain recombines TRBV2 with TRBJ1-1; D remains unclear. Looked up from germline, CDR1 is SNHLY and CDR2 is FYNNEI. This CDR3 has 12 residues. Deletions cut 3 bases from V and 9 bases from J, with 11 bases between. The CDR3 DNA follows: TGTGCCAGCAGTGAGGTGGAGCCAAAAGCTTTCTTT. Translating gives CASSEVEPKAFF.

This chain connects TRBV7-9 to TRBJ2-7; 7 bases line up with TRBD1. Germline V gene sequence: CDR1 SEHNR, CDR2 FQNEAQ (reference sequence). J gave up 4 bases and V 3 bases, and 15 bases lay outside the gene matches. The CDR3 runs to 17 residues. The CDR3 sequence is CASSFIGTGTVGYEQYF. Written as DNA, the CDR3 is TGTGCCAGCAGCTTTATTGGTACCGGGACAGTGGGGTACGAGCAGTACTTC.

The chain is built from TRBV30 and TRBJ1-5, with unresolved D. CDR1 is GTSNPN, CDR2 SVGIG, per germline (reference sequence). The CDR3 consists of 15 residues. V was shortened by 2 bases and J by 0 bases, with 11 bases between the two germline ends. The CDR3 loop is CAWSRGFDSNQPQHF. CDR3 in DNA: TGTGCCTGGAGTCGAGGGTTCGATAGCAATCAGCCCCAGCATTTT.